This entry features one T cell receptor beta chain sequence. Assay: immunoSEQ multiplex PCR; the TCRdb copy retains only in-frame clones and omits some. The sample yields about 400,000 clones, roughly 89% seen once. The data were obtained in a study of blood T cell repertoires in COVID-19. Study as a whole: Sample material is recorded as cDNA or gDNA derived from T cells, B-cell-depleted T cells, or PBMCs.

The CDR3 sequence is 12 residues long. Germline CDR1 is SGHNT and CDR2 is YYREEE (reference sequence). The ends were cut back, 2 bases at V and 6 bases at J, with 9 bases in the middle. The origin of this receptor is a woman aged 25 to 45 who had recovered from COVID-19. The sample taken for sequencing was PBMCs or T cells enriched from blood (not recorded which). The gene calls are TRBV5-4 and TRBJ2-7; tentative D call: TRBD1 (5 bases). The CDR3: CASSFQGSEQYF. In nucleotides, the CDR3 is TGTGCCAGCAGCTTCCAGGGTTCCGAGCAGTACTTC.